This T cell receptor beta chain stems from a study of shared clonotypes between healthy human individuals. Study-level results: Several donors held about 4.6% of naive CD4 clonotypes in common. The study generally estimated greater richness for naive than memory subsets.

Notes on this clone: As yet, its antigen is unknown.

Per sorted-subset replicate PCR, input was approximately 210 ng DNA, representing roughly 28,000 T cell genomes. Sequencing used immunoSEQ multiplex PCR; TCRdb keeps in-frame clones, though not all of them. Found here are 2 million to 3 million clones, approximately 92% of them singletons; the top ten hold around 0.14%. The investigators split CD4+ cells into a CD45RA+ naive subset and a CD45RA-negative memory subset. Per germline, CDR1 SNHLY and CDR2 FYNNEI. CDR3 length: 14 amino acids. V was clipped by 8 bases and J by 2 bases, with 14 bases between them. The gene calls are TRBV2 and TRBJ2-3; a weak D match, TRBD1 (6 bases). The sequencing input was naive CD4+ T cells sorted from blood. The subset here: CD45RA+ positively selected. The sequence was collected from a man aged 18 to 30 in good health. The CDR3 reads CASHSQGPTDTQYF. CDR3 coding DNA: TGTGCCAGCCATTCTCAGGGGCCCACAGATACGCAGTATTTT. The whole variable domain, filled in from reference TRBV2 and TRBJ2-3, reads EPEVTQTPSHQVTQMGQEVILRCVPISNHLYFYWYRQILGQKVEFLVSFYNNEISEKSEIFDDQFSVERPDGSNFTLKIRSTKLEDSAMYFCASHSQGPTDTQYFGPGTRLTVL.